This T cell receptor beta chain was retrieved from a study of CD8 T cells in ankylosing spondylitis. Overall study findings and caveats: Enrichment of disease-linked clones was reportedly significant in matched ankylosing spondylitis synovial fluid. Certain motif variants had earlier been reported in reactive arthritis synovial fluid and blood.

Trimming removed 4 bases from V and 3 bases from J, with 14 bases in between. Germline-derived CDR1 and CDR2 are SGHRS and YFSETQ. This CDR3 region has 14 residues. About this clonotype itself: Its antigen is undetermined.

Quantitative 5'-RACE was performed with molecular barcodes, and it yielded the TCR beta libraries. TCRdb redid the calling of the 5' RACE reads with MiXCR, one entry per CDR3 protein. This sample yields just over 350,000 distinct CDR3 sequences, of which 20% to 25% are seen a single time; less than 15% belongs to the top ten. This rearrangement joins TRBV5-1 to TRBJ2-7, with D uncertain. The receptor was isolated from a male donor with ankylosing spondylitis or in good health (not recorded which). The sequencing input was blood, either unsorted or a sorted T cell fraction (not recorded which). In nucleotides, the CDR3 is TGCGCCAGCAGCACCAACAGCGTACTCTACGAGCAGTACTTC. It encodes CASSTNSVLYEQYF.